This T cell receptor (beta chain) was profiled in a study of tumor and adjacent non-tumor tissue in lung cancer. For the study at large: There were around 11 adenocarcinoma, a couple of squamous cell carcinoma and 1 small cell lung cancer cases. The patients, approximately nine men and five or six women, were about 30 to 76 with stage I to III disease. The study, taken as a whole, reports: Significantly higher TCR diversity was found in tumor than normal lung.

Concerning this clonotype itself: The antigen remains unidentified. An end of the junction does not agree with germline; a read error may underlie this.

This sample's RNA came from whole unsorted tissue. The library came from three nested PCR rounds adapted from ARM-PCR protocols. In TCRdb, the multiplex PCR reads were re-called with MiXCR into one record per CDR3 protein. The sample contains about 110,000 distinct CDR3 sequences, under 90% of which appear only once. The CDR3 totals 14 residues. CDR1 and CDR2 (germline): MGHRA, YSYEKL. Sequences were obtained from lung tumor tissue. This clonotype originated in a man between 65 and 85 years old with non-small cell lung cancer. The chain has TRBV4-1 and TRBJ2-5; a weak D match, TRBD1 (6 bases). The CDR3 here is CASNQQWGQETQYF. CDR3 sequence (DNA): TGTGCCAGCAATCAACAGTGGGGGCAAGAGACTCAGTACTTC.